This T cell receptor (beta chain) originates from a study of T-cell memory formation after mild COVID-19 (TCRdb year 2021). Study-level background: TCR sequence clusters from the two donors were largely donor specific. Longitudinal TCRalpha and TCRbeta repertoire sequencing tracked T-cell clones expanding and contracting after mild COVID-19 in two donors. The cohort comprised two young, previously healthy adult volunteers, one female and one male. What the research found in general, with its limitations: The second-wave clones that peaked on day 37 were not confirmed to be SARS-CoV-2 specific. From day 15 to 85, contracting clones showed balanced CD4/CD8 phenotypes, whereas a second wave of clones that expanded from day 15 to 37 leaned towards CD4+. Contracting CD4+ clones appeared mostly in the CM and EM memory subsets, whereas CD8+ clones were enriched in EMRA. Some responding clones were detected in pre-infection memory, suggesting pre-existing cross-reactive memory T cells joined the SARS-CoV-2 response. Only a couple of mild cases were covered by the study, and larger cohorts that include severe cases with pre-infection samples were considered necessary.

In the case of this clonotype: Its antigen target is currently unknown. No qualities accompany the bases; no much larger clone lies one base away.

The listed sequencing device is Illumina NovaSeq 6000. TCRalpha and TCRbeta cDNA libraries were constructed by 5'RACE with constant-segment primers, with sample barcodes and unique molecular identifiers being introduced. Trizol reagent was used to extract RNA from every sample. Library amplification was performed in two PCR steps, and a second sample barcode and Illumina TruSeq adapters were introduced in the second step. Libraries were sequenced on an Illumina NovaSeq with 2 x 150 bp paired-end reads. Concerning the study's data processing: The reads were demultiplexed and collapsed into UMI-guided consensus sequences using migec v1.2.7. With mixcr v2.1.11, UMI consensuses were aligned to TRA and TRB V and J templates and assembled into clonotypes. Clonotypes were classified as expanded or contracted when called significant by both edgeR and NoisET, with noise models trained on biological replicates. For edgeR calls, a false discovery rate-adjusted p below 0.01 and a log2 fold-change threshold of 1 were applied. As an exploratory analysis of dynamics, max-normalized trajectories of the 1000 most abundant clonotypes were examined by PCA with hierarchical clustering. Each responding clone was given a CD4 or CD8 phenotype based on the CD4+ and CD8+ repertoires, which had been sequenced separately. TCRdb passed the public sequencing reads through fastp at Q25 and MiXCR, retaining productive beta sequences. Each entry is one CDR3 protein sequence, shown with its most common DNA and genes. What appears here as the V and J calls and clone size reflects TCRdb's work, not the paper's. Here the sample has around 120,000 distinct CDR3 sequences; 15% to 20% occur a single time. Of the sample, approximately 15% is held by the ten largest clones.

Ficoll-Paque density gradient centrifugation was used to isolate PBMCs. CDR1 SGHTA and CDR2 FQGNSA were looked up in the germline V gene. Relative to germline, V is 2 bases shorter and J is 1 base shorter, with 6 bases between their ends. The CDR3, from cysteine to phenylalanine, totals 13 residues. This entry keeps only the CDR3 DNA: 39 bases, framed from base 1. The receptor's source is an adult woman who had mild COVID-19 (a few samples of this study predate the infection). The sample titles of this study are shuffled in the database, so cell type and time point are left out; the donor was told from shared clones. Sample: PBMCs or a T cell subset sorted from them (not recorded which). The rearrangement joined TRBV7-2 to TRBJ2-7, with no confident D gene call. The DNA is TGTGCCAGCAGCTTATCACCATCCTACGAGCAGTACTTC. Translation gives CASSLSPSYEQYF.